Each of the 27 T cell receptor beta chains below was sequenced from the same sample in a study of PD-1 blockade in classical Hodgkin lymphoma. Data came from immunoSEQ multiplex PCR; TCRdb stores just in-frame clones and leaves some out. The sample lists roughly 38,000 clones; approximately 90% were seen once. Every patient experienced relapse after autologous stem cell transplantation, and brentuximab vedotin exposure varied. Here the sequenced sample was peripheral blood mononuclear cells (PBMCs), taken before the second cycle of nivolumab. These receptors all come from a human donor with classical Hodgkin lymphoma.

The chain has TRBV27 and TRBJ2-3; D remains unclear. The CDR3 covers 14 residues. With 0 bases removed from V and 2 bases from J, the gap between germline ends came to 6 bases. Looked up from germline, CDR1 is MNHEY and CDR2 is SMNVEV (reference sequence). The CDR3 DNA follows: TGTGCCAGCAGTTTATCGAGCTACACAGATACGCAGTATTTT. This codes for CASSLSSYTDTQYF.

About this clone itself: Other DNA sequences from this sample encode an identical CDR3 as well. The chain has TRBV6-1 and TRBJ1-3; D is undetermined. This CDR3 has 11 residues. The V end lost 4 bases, the J end lost 3 bases, and 1 base lay between the germline ends. Germline CDR1 reads MNHNS; CDR2 reads SASEGT. CDR3 sequence: CASSVGNTIYF. The CDR3 DNA reads as TGTGCCAGCAGTGTTGGAAACACCATATATTTT.

The rearrangement uses TRBV20-1 and TRBJ1-1; D remains unclear. Germline V CDR1 and CDR2: DFQATT, SNEGSKA (reference sequence). CDR3 length equals 10 residues. Trimming cost V 2 bases and J 4 bases, with 2 bases left between them. Here the CDR3 reads CSARITEAFF. As DNA, the CDR3 is TGCAGTGCTAGAATCACTGAAGCTTTCTTT.

The V and J genes are TRBV25-1 and TRBJ1-5; D possibly corresponds to TRBD1 (5 bases). V lost 3 bases and J lost 7, with 13 bases in between. Germline assignment: CDR1 MGHDK and CDR2 SYGVNS. This CDR3 has 14 amino acids. Here the CDR3 DNA reads TGTGCCAGCAGTGAGTGGGGAGGGGAGCAGCCCCAGCATTTT. Translation gives CASSEWGGEQPQHF.

This chain uses TRBV15 with TRBJ1-5; tentatively, D is TRBD1 (6 bases). Trimming removed 5 bases from V and 2 bases from J, with 16 bases in between. This CDR3 region has 16 residues. Germline V gene data show CDR1 as LNHNV and CDR2 as YYDKDF (reference sequence). CDR3 loop: CATSSIHGGGNQPQHF. The CDR3 DNA reads as TGTGCCACCAGCTCCATTCATGGGGGCGGCAATCAGCCCCAGCATTTT.

This chain connects TRBV28 to TRBJ2-7; D may be TRBD1 (6 bases). Looked up from germline, CDR1 is MDHEN and CDR2 is SYDVKM. The CDR3 is 12 residues long. The V end lost 6 bases, the J end lost 6 bases, and 12 bases lay between the germline ends. CDR3 sequence: CASRTGRGEQYF. The CDR3 coding sequence is TGTGCCAGCAGAACAGGGCGTGGCGAGCAGTACTTC.

V gene TRBV10-1 combines with J gene TRBJ2-3; 7 bases match TRBD2. The CDR3 is 15 residues long. V shed 6 bases, J shed 8 bases, and the junction held 14 bases outside the gene matches. Per the germline V gene, CDR1 is WNHNN and CDR2 is SYGVQD (reference sequence). This chain's CDR3 is CASSPSGDLFVTQYF. CDR3 nucleotide sequence: TGCGCCAGCAGCCCGAGCGGGGACCTCTTTGTTACGCAGTATTTT.

The gene calls are TRBV15 and TRBJ2-7; D unclear. With 3 bases removed from V and 2 bases from J, the gap between germline ends came to 2 bases. CDR1 is LNHNV, CDR2 YYDKDF, per germline (reference sequence). The CDR3 consists of 11 residues. The chain's CDR3 is CATSSTYEQYF. The CDR3 DNA is TGTGCCACCAGCAGCACCTACGAGCAGTACTTC.

V usage is TRBV28 and J usage is TRBJ2-3; 8 nucleotides agree with TRBD2. V trimming: 4 bases; J trimming: 4 bases; junction bases outside the gene matches: 10. CDR1 MDHEN and CDR2 SYDVKM come from the germline V gene. The CDR3 runs to 16 residues. CDR3 DNA: TGTGCCAGCAGTTCGGGACCGCGGGAGGTATCAGATACGCAGTATTTT. Its protein product is CASSSGPREVSDTQYF.

The V and J genes are TRBV23-1 and TRBJ2-3; the D gene is possibly TRBD1 (5 bases). TRBV23-1 is an ORF, with its function uncertain. There are 16 residues in the CDR3. V shed 0 bases and J shed 5 bases, with 15 bases lying between them. As DNA, the CDR3 is TGCGCCAGCAGTCAATCGGGCGGCAGGGTGAAAGATACGCAGTATTTT. Protein product: CASSQSGGRVKDTQYF.

The rearrangement uses TRBV5-4 and TRBJ2-7, with 8 bases fitting TRBD2. The CDR3 contains 13 residues. Germline CDR1 and CDR2: SGHNT and YYREEE (reference sequence). The V gene end was trimmed by 0 bases and the J gene end by 6 bases; junction bases not matched to a gene: 2. The CDR3 bases are TGTGCCAGCAGCTTGGCCCGGGAGGGCGAGCAGTACTTC. Residues: CASSLAREGEQYF. The complete variable domain, with remaining parts taken from reference TRBV5-4 and TRBJ2-7, reads ETGVTQSPTHLIKTRGQQVTLRCSSQSGHNTVSWYQQALGQGPQFIFQYYREEENGRGNFPPRFSGLQFPNYSSELNVNALELDDSALYLCASSLAREGEQYFGPGTRLTVT.

V and J are TRBV19 and TRBJ1-2; 8 nucleotides align to TRBD1. Germline CDR1 reads LNHDA; CDR2 reads SQIVND (reference sequence). Losses at the gene ends were 4 bases for V and 2 bases for J; bases not matched to a gene: 9. The CDR3 is made up of 16 amino acids. The CDR3 reads CASSTSPGTGNYGYTF. The CDR3 coding sequence is TGTGCCAGTAGTACTTCTCCCGGGACAGGCAACTATGGCTACACCTTC.

This chain connects TRBV15 to TRBJ2-7; no reliable D call. Trimming pared 0 bases from V and 5 bases from J, leaving 5 bases between. This CDR3 has 12 amino acids. From germline, CDR1 is LNHNV and CDR2 YYDKDF (reference sequence). In nucleotides, the CDR3 is TGTGCCACCAGCAGAGATCTGCACGAGCAGTACTTC. Translation: CATSRDLHEQYF.

The V call is TRBV5-1, the J call TRBJ1-4; no reliable D call. There are 15 residues in the CDR3. Germline V CDR1 and CDR2: SGHRS, YFSETQ. V was cut by 4 bases and J by 8 bases, with 18 bases left in between. CDR3 amino acids: CASSPSSTAREKLFF. CDR3 bases: TGCGCCAGCAGCCCCAGTAGTACCGCTAGGGAAAAACTGTTTTTT.

The chain links TRBV11-3 to TRBJ1-1; tentatively, D is TRBD1 (5 bases). V lost 1 base and J lost 1, with 16 bases in between. This CDR3 spans 17 amino acids. Germline-derived CDR1 and CDR2 are SGHNT and YENEEA. In DNA, the CDR3 is TGTGCCAGCAGCTTAGGGGGGAAACAAACTCCGAACACTGAAGCTTTCTTT. This encodes CASSLGGKQTPNTEAFF.

CDR3 loop: CASSHADRVENEQFF. Here the CDR3 DNA reads TGTGCCAGCAGCCACGCGGACAGGGTGGAGAATGAGCAGTTCTTC. The chain carries TRBV4-2 and TRBJ2-1, with TRBD1 matching over 8 bases. The length of the CDR3 is 15 residues. Looked up from germline, CDR1 is LGHNA and CDR2 is YNFKEQ. The V segment lost 3 bases and the J segment 7 bases; nucleotides outside the gene matches: 8.

The chain is built from TRBV4-2 and TRBJ2-3; possibly TRBD2 for D (6 bases). The CDR3 has 16 amino acids. CDR1 and CDR2 (germline): LGHNA, YNFKEQ. Trimming stripped 0 bases from V and 3 bases from J, with 13 bases between. Here the CDR3 reads CASSQEEGGGTDTQYF. The CDR3, as DNA: TGTGCCAGCAGCCAAGAGGAGGGAGGAGGGACAGATACGCAGTATTTT.

V is TRBV11-2 and J is TRBJ2-2, with D perhaps TRBD2 (5 bases). This CDR3 has 16 residues. The ends were cut back, 3 bases at V and 1 base at J, with 12 bases in the middle. Per germline, CDR1 SGHAT and CDR2 FQNNGV. The CDR3 DNA reads TGTGCCAGCAGCTTGATCGGGAAACAGAACACCGGGGAGCTGTTTTTT. Translated, it gives CASSLIGKQNTGELFF. The variable domain in full, with the rest retrieved from reference TRBV11-2 and TRBJ2-2, is EAGVAQSPRYKIIEKRQSVAFWCNPISGHATLYWYQQILGQGPKLLIQFQNNGVVDDSQLPKDRFSAERLKGVDSTLKIQPAKLEDSAVYLCASSLIGKQNTGELFFGEGSRLTVL.

The chain recombines TRBV10-2 with TRBJ2-4; 8 positions match TRBD2. V was pared by 4 bases and J by 5 bases, with 10 bases of the junction left unmatched. Germline V lookup: CDR1 WSHSY, CDR2 SAAADI. The CDR3 sequence is 16 residues long. In DNA form, the CDR3 reads TGCGCCAGCAGTGGGTCCGGGGGGGCCACAGAAAACATTCAGTACTTC. Translated: CASSGSGGATENIQYF.

The chain joins TRBV11-2 to TRBJ2-1; D could derive from TRBD1 or TRBD2 (5 bases each). With 1 base removed from V and 12 bases from J, the gap between germline ends came to 10 bases. Per the germline V gene, CDR1 is SGHAT and CDR2 is FQNNGV. CDR3 length: 12 residues. The CDR3 here is CASSLGGAGQFF. CDR3 coding DNA: TGTGCCAGCAGCTTAGGAGGGGCAGGGCAGTTCTTC.

V usage is TRBV10-1 and J usage is TRBJ2-1; 8 bases map to TRBD2. Trimming cost V 8 bases and J 2 bases; bases outside gene matches: 5. Germline loops: CDR1 WNHNN, CDR2 SYGVQD (reference sequence). The CDR3 has 14 residues. The chain's CDR3 is CASPLAGPYNEQFF. The CDR3 coding sequence is TGCGCCAGCCCTCTAGCGGGTCCCTACAATGAGCAGTTCTTC.

V gene TRBV5-5 combines with J gene TRBJ2-7, with TRBD2 matching over 8 bases. The CDR3 is made up of 15 amino acids. CDR1 and CDR2 (germline): SGHKS, YYEKEE (reference sequence). V shed 1 base, J shed 5 bases, and the junction held 8 bases outside the gene matches. The CDR3 protein is CASSLIGPSGHEQYF. The CDR3 nucleotides read TGTGCCAGCAGCTTGATAGGTCCTAGCGGGCACGAGCAGTACTTC.

The J gene is TRBJ1-1, the V gene TRBV6-5, with D unresolved. Germline CDR1 reads MNHEY; CDR2 reads SVGAGI. The germline V and J ends were trimmed by 2 bases and 2 bases, with 9 bases remaining between them. This CDR3 contains 14 residues. The CDR3 reads CASSYPGPNTEAFF. CDR3 nucleotides: TGTGCCAGCAGTTACCCCGGGCCCAACACTGAAGCTTTCTTT.

The genes are TRBV4-2 and TRBJ1-4, with D possibly being TRBD1 (5 bases). The germline V and J ends were trimmed by 0 bases and 5 bases, with 13 bases remaining between them. There are 16 residues in the CDR3. Per germline, CDR1 LGHNA and CDR2 YNFKEQ. CDR3 sequence reads: CASSQDPLTGNEKLFF. CDR3 nucleotides: TGTGCCAGCAGCCAAGATCCCCTCACAGGAAATGAAAAACTGTTTTTT.

This chain uses TRBV6-1 with TRBJ2-7, with 9 bases identical to TRBD2. Unmatched junction bases numbered 6, after V lost 6 bases and J lost 3 bases. Germline V lookup: CDR1 MNHNS, CDR2 SASEGT. CDR3 length: 14 residues. The CDR3 coding sequence is TGTGCCAGCAGCTCCGGGACTAGCCTCTACGAGCAGTACTTC. Encoded protein: CASSSGTSLYEQYF.

This chain uses TRBV28 with TRBJ1-4, with D uncertain. The germline V gene encodes CDR1 MDHEN and CDR2 SYDVKM. The CDR3 runs to 15 residues. V was pared by 5 bases and J by 4 bases, with 14 bases between. CDR3 region: CASSEIVVGNEKLFF. Here the CDR3 DNA reads TGTGCCAGCAGTGAAATAGTTGTTGGTAATGAAAAACTGTTTTTT. Variable domain in full (rest from reference TRBV28 and TRBJ1-4): DVKVTQSSRYLVKRTGEKVFLECVQDMDHENMFWYRQDPGLGLRLIYFSYDVKMKEKGDIPEGYSVSREKKERFSLILESASTNQTSMYLCASSEIVVGNEKLFFGSGTQLSVL.

V is TRBV7-3 and J is TRBJ2-3; possibly TRBD2 for D (5 bases). The CDR3 is 15 amino acids. CDR1 is SGHTA and CDR2 is FQGTGA in the germline V gene. The V end was cut by 4 bases, the J end by 2 bases, with 13 bases between. The CDR3 reads CASSSDWSPTDTQYF. The CDR3 nucleotides read TGTGCCAGCAGCTCGGACTGGAGCCCCACAGATACGCAGTATTTT.